The present T cell receptor (beta chain) was sequenced within a study of vaccination effects on CD4 cells after COVID-19. Antigen-specific CD4+ T cells expanded by the ViraFEST assay with viral peptide pools were then sequenced. Culture lasted about ten days before CD4+ T cell isolation. Participants got two doses of BNT162b2 or mRNA-1273 vaccine. In this sample, this clone turned up a few times. The antigen is unknown. Trimming took 5 bases from V and 1 from J, leaving 11 bases between them. The CDR3 spans 15 residues. Germline V lookup: CDR1 MGHDK, CDR2 SYGVNS. Only in-frame clones appear in the TCRdb table, and some are missing; sequencing was by immunoSEQ multiplex PCR. This sample has approximately 24,000 clones, with around 77% found just once.

The chain couples TRBV25-1 to TRBJ2-2, with D perhaps TRBD1 (6 bases). This receptor was identified in a human donor who received a COVID-19 vaccine. The material sequenced was CD4+ T cells from PBMCs cultured with HCoV-NL63 spike peptides, taken after COVID-19 vaccination. Written as DNA, the CDR3 is TGTGCCAGCAGTACCCCGGACAGGAACACCGGGGAGCTGTTTTTT. The encoded protein is CASSTPDRNTGELFF.